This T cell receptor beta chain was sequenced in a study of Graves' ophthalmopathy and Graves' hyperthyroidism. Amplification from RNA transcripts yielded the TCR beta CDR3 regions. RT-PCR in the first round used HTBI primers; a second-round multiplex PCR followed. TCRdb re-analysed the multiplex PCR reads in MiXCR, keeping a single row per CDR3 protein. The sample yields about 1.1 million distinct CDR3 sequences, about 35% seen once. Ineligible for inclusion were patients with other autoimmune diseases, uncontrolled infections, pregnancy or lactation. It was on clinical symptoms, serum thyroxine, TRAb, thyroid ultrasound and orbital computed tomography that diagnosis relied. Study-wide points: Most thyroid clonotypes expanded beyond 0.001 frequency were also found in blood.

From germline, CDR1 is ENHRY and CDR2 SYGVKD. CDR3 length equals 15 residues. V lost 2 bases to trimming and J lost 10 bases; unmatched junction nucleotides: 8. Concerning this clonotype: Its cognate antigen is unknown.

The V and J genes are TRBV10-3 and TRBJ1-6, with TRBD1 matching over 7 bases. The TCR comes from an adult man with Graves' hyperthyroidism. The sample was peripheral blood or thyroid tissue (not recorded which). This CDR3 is CAISEDPTGRSPLHF. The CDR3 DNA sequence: TGTGCCATCAGTGAGGACCCGACAGGGCGCTCACCCCTCCACTTT.